One and the same sample provided the 20 T cell receptor beta chains below, sequenced in a study of radiotherapy plus CTLA-4 blockade in lung cancer. The method was immunoSEQ multiplex PCR; TCRdb's version includes in-frame clones alone and lacks a portion of them. This sample has around 20,000 clones; about 84% occur once, and the top ten carry 23%. The sample here was peripheral blood, taken from a patient treated with radiotherapy plus ipilimumab. The source of these receptors is a human donor with non-small cell lung cancer whose response to radiotherapy plus ipilimumab could not be evaluated.

The rearrangement joins TRBV7-9 to TRBJ1-2, with 9 bases that match TRBD1. Trimming cost V 5 bases and J 3 bases; bases outside gene matches: 4. This CDR3 spans 14 amino acids. Germline V CDR1 and CDR2: SEHNR, FQNEAQ (reference sequence). The DNA for the CDR3 is TGTGCCAGCAGCCCCGGGACAGGGCACTATGGCTACACCTTC. Translating gives CASSPGTGHYGYTF.

The genes are TRBV7-2 and TRBJ2-1; 9 bases are a match to TRBD2. The length of the CDR3 is 15 residues. J was trimmed by 4 bases and V by 6 bases; bases with no gene match: 7. Germline values: CDR1 SGHTA, CDR2 FQGNSA. CDR3 in amino acids: CASSLAGGRYNEQFF. The CDR3 DNA is TGTGCCAGCAGTCTCGCGGGGGGGCGGTACAATGAGCAGTTCTTC.

The V and J genes are TRBV10-3 and TRBJ2-1; 8 bases are shared with TRBD2. V lost 2 bases to trimming and J lost 7 bases; unmatched junction nucleotides: 4. The CDR3 has 14 amino acids. Per germline, CDR1 ENHRY and CDR2 SYGVKD. CDR3 loop: CAISEAAGVNEQFF. The DNA of the CDR3 is TGTGCCATCAGTGAGGCAGCGGGGGTAAATGAGCAGTTCTTC.

This clone has only a few counts. The rearrangement uses TRBV5-4 and TRBJ2-6; 9 bases agree with TRBD1. CDR1 and CDR2 from the germline V gene are SGHNT and YYREEE (reference sequence). The CDR3 has 15 residues. V was pared by 3 bases and J by 8 bases, with 6 bases of the junction left unmatched. The CDR3 DNA reads as TGTGCCAGCAGCTCTGACAGGGGGTTTACCAACGTCCTGACTTTC. Translating gives CASSSDRGFTNVLTF. The full variable domain, its missing parts supplied by reference TRBV5-4 and TRBJ2-6, is ETGVTQSPTHLIKTRGQQVTLRCSSQSGHNTVSWYQQALGQGPQFIFQYYREEENGRGNFPPRFSGLQFPNYSSELNVNALELDDSALYLCASSSDRGFTNVLTFGAGSRLTVL.

The chain carries TRBV19 and TRBJ2-2, with TRBD1 matching over 8 bases. This CDR3 region has 16 residues. V shed 9 bases and J 5 bases; nucleotides not matched to a gene: 14. Per germline, CDR1 LNHDA and CDR2 SQIVND (reference sequence). Written as DNA, the CDR3 is TGTGCCAGCCAGAAGAAGAGACAGGGGACGACCGGGGAGCTGTTTTTT. It specifies CASQKKRQGTTGELFF.

The chain recombines TRBV27 with TRBJ2-7; weak D call: TRBD2 (6 bases). CDR3 size: 16 residues. V was shortened by 6 bases and J by 4 bases, with 22 bases between the two germline ends. Germline assignment: CDR1 MNHEY and CDR2 SMNVEV (reference sequence). The CDR3 loop reads CASRAEGGKGKYEQYF. DNA for the CDR3: TGTGCCAGCAGGGCGGAGGGCGGGAAGGGCAAATACGAGCAGTACTTC.

This clone has a handful of counts. The chain is built from TRBV7-8 and TRBJ2-7, with 11 bases matching TRBD2. In germline, CDR1 is SGHVS, CDR2 FQNEAQ. This CDR3 comprises 16 residues. The ends lost 5 bases at V and 2 bases at J; junction bases unmatched: 8. CDR3 bases: TGTGCCAGCAGCGCCTCCGCTAGCGGGGGGACCTACGAGCAGTACTTC. Translating it yields CASSASASGGTYEQYF.

The rearrangement links TRBV5-1 to TRBJ2-5, with D perhaps matching TRBD1 (6 bases). V gave up 3 bases and J gave up 11 bases, with 17 bases separating them. The CDR3 covers 13 residues. Germline V gives CDR1 SGHRS, CDR2 YFSETQ. The CDR3 is CASSYEGGGEQYF. In nucleotides, the CDR3 is TGCGCCAGCAGCTATGAAGGGGGTGGTGAGCAGTACTTC.

The chain combines TRBV28 with TRBJ1-5; 8 positions agree with TRBD1. CDR3 length: 15 residues. Per germline, CDR1 MDHEN and CDR2 SYDVKM. The V segment lost 4 bases and the J segment 5 bases; nucleotides outside the gene matches: 7. DNA of the CDR3: TGTGCCAGCAGTTCCCCAGGGGGCTACGATCAGCCCCAGCATTTT. Its translation: CASSSPGGYDQPQHF.

CDR3: CASSDQDITLGSPLHF. The CDR3 nucleotides read TGTGCCAGCAGTGATCAAGACATCACCCTTGGTTCACCCCTCCACTTT. This chain links TRBV2 with TRBJ1-6; no clear D gene. Deletions cut 3 bases from V and 9 bases from J, with 18 bases between. This CDR3 spans 16 amino acids. Germline assignment: CDR1 SNHLY and CDR2 FYNNEI.

The V and J genes are TRBV14 and TRBJ1-2; D remains ambiguous. CDR3 length: 14 amino acids. With 1 base removed from V and 4 bases from J, the gap between germline ends came to 10 bases. CDR1 and CDR2 from the germline V gene are SGHDN and FVKESK. The CDR3 DNA reads TGTGCCAGCAGCCAAGCGAGGCGGTCCTATGGCTACACCTTC. This gives the protein CASSQARRSYGYTF.

This clone was seen a single time. The V and J genes are TRBV7-2 and TRBJ1-2; the D gene is possibly TRBD1 (6 bases). The CDR3 has 17 residues. Germline assignment: CDR1 SGHTA and CDR2 FQGNSA. Between the trimmed V and J ends, which lost 6 bases and 0 bases, there was a span of 20 bases. The CDR3 region is CASSRDRTPFSNYGYTF. For the CDR3, the DNA is TGTGCCAGCAGTAGAGACAGGACACCCTTTTCTAACTATGGCTACACCTTC. The whole variable domain, remainder taken from reference TRBV7-2 and TRBJ1-2, is GAGVSQSPSNKVTEKGKDVELRCDPISGHTALYWYRQSLGQGLEFLIYFQGNSAPDKSGLPSDRFSAERTGGSVSTLTIQRTQQEDSAVYLCASSRDRTPFSNYGYTFGSGTRLTVV.

This chain connects TRBV28 to TRBJ1-3, with 9 bases aligning to TRBD1. V dropped 5 bases and J dropped 4; count of bases not matched to a gene: 15. The germline CDR1 and CDR2 sequences are MDHEN and SYDVKM. The CDR3 is 18 residues long. The CDR3 protein is CASSRKPGQGLEGNTIYF. The CDR3 coding sequence is TGTGCCAGCAGTCGAAAACCGGGACAGGGCTTAGAAGGAAACACCATATATTTT. Using reference TRBV28 and TRBJ1-3 for the parts outside the CDR3, the full variable domain is DVKVTQSSRYLVKRTGEKVFLECVQDMDHENMFWYRQDPGLGLRLIYFSYDVKMKEKGDIPEGYSVSREKKERFSLILESASTNQTSMYLCASSRKPGQGLEGNTIYFGEGSWLTVV.

V usage is TRBV6-1 and J usage is TRBJ2-2; 9 bases map to TRBD1. Germline-derived CDR1 and CDR2 are MNHNS and SASEGT. The CDR3 length is 17 residues. V was clipped by 5 bases and J by 0 bases; unmatched bases: 7. The DNA of the CDR3 is TGTGCCAGCAGTAAAGGGACAGGGCCGACGAACACCGGGGAGCTGTTTTTT. This gives the protein CASSKGTGPTNTGELFF.

This clone has just one count. The chain employs TRBV5-4 and TRBJ2-5; 10 bases are a match to TRBD2. Germline lookup yields CDR1 SGHNT and CDR2 YYREEE (reference sequence). The CDR3 is made up of 14 amino acids. V was clipped by 4 bases and J by 6 bases; unmatched bases: 6. CDR3 region: CASSPSGGAKTQYF. The CDR3, as DNA: TGTGCCAGCAGCCCAAGCGGGGGGGCAAAGACCCAGTACTTC.

The chain has TRBV6-5 and TRBJ2-5, with D maybe TRBD2 (6 bases). The ends were cut back, 2 bases at V and 4 bases at J, with 14 bases in the middle. The CDR3 is 15 residues long. Looked up from germline, CDR1 is MNHEY and CDR2 is SVGAGI. The CDR3 coding sequence is TGTGCCAGCAGTTACGGTGGCGGGATGGGAGAGACCCAGTACTTC. Translation: CASSYGGGMGETQYF.

The gene calls are TRBV27 and TRBJ2-3; D is perhaps TRBD1 (5 bases). Trimming removed 8 bases from V and 5 bases from J, with 17 bases in between. Germline CDR1 MNHEY, CDR2 SMNVEV (reference sequence). CDR3 length: 14 residues. Here the CDR3 reads CASGQRLLIDTQYF. For the CDR3, the DNA is TGTGCCAGCGGACAACGACTTTTAATAGATACGCAGTATTTT.

The chain uses TRBV2 and TRBJ2-5, with a possible D match to TRBD2 (6 bases). Germline values: CDR1 SNHLY, CDR2 FYNNEI. This CDR3 region has 12 residues. V was trimmed by 6 bases and J by 7 bases, leaving 12 bases between them. The CDR3: CASRSQGGTQYF. CDR3 DNA: TGTGCCAGCAGATCCCAGGGAGGGACCCAGTACTTC.

The chain couples TRBV10-3 to TRBJ2-3; 8 nucleotides agree with TRBD2. Trimming took 11 bases from V and 2 from J; bases not matched to a gene: 6. The CDR3 is made up of 13 amino acids. The V gene's germline CDR1 is ENHRY and CDR2 SYGVKD. CDR3 sequence (DNA): TGTGCCTCCTTAGCGGGGATCACAGATACGCAGTATTTT. This encodes CASLAGITDTQYF.

The chain employs TRBV5-5 and TRBJ1-5; D uncertain. Looked up from germline, CDR1 is SGHKS and CDR2 is YYEKEE (reference sequence). V was trimmed by 1 base and J by 1 base, leaving 12 bases between them. This CDR3 has 16 residues. CDR3 DNA sequence: TGTGCCAGCAGCTTGAGAGGGATGGGGAGCAATCAGCCCCAGCATTTT. Residues: CASSLRGMGSNQPQHF.